This is a list of T cell receptor beta chains from one sample in a study of T cell responses to AZD1222 COVID-19 vaccine. The repertoire was sequenced with immunoSEQ multiplex PCR; TCRdb's copy has only in-frame clones and lacks some. The sample has more than 110,000 clones, 75% to 95% seen once. The input for sequencing was peripheral blood, taken on day 0 of AZD1222 vaccination. These receptors were collected from an adult in good health. The CDR3 runs from the conserved cysteine through the conserved F or W. The D gene is left open where the match is weak. Only some rows state a clone size, as once, few, many or a class for expanded clones.

>TRBJ1-5|once|TRBV19|NA|13
CASSWDHNQPQHF
TGTGCCAGTAGTTGGGACCACAATCAGCCCCAGCATTTT
>TRBJ1-3|once|TRBV3-1/TRBV3-2|NA|16
CASSQDHGREGNTIYF
TGTGCCAGCAGCCAAGATCATGGTAGGGAAGGAAACACCATATATTTT
>TRBJ2-1|NA|TRBV19|TRBD1|19
CASSIITGTAFFSYNEQFF
TGTGCCAGTAGTATCATCACCGGGACAGCATTTTTCTCCTACAATGAGCAGTTCTTC
>TRBJ2-1|NA|TRBV9|TRBD2|15
CASSVAGGGYNEQFF
TGTGCCAGCAGCGTAGCCGGGGGGGGTTACAATGAGCAGTTCTTC
>TRBJ2-3|NA|TRBV2|TRBD2|15
CASSEERAGKGTQYF
TGTGCCAGCAGTGAAGAGAGAGCGGGGAAAGGTACGCAGTATTTT
>TRBJ1-1|NA|TRBV10-3|NA|13
CAITWDPGREAFF
TGTGCCATCACCTGGGACCCAGGGAGAGAAGCTTTCTTT
>TRBJ2-1|NA|TRBV4-1|TRBD1|16
CASSQATGSSYNEQFF
TGCGCCAGCAGCCAAGCGACAGGGAGCTCCTACAATGAGCAGTTCTTC
>TRBJ2-3|NA|TRBV27|NA|16
CASSLYGAGLTDTQYF
TGTGCCAGCAGTTTATACGGTGCGGGGCTCACGGATACGCAGTATTTT
>TRBJ1-2|NA|TRBV9|NA|12
CASSQAAGRYTF
TGTGCCAGCAGCCAGGCAGCCGGCCGCTACACCTTC
>TRBJ2-2|NA|TRBV6-5|NA|12
CASRRYAGELFF
TGTGCCAGCAGAAGATACGCCGGGGAGCTGTTTTTT
>TRBJ2-7|few|TRBV13|TRBD1|15
CASTIQGQGFSEQYF
TGTGCCAGCACCATTCAGGGACAGGGTTTCTCCGAGCAGTACTTC
>TRBJ1-2|NA|TRBV2|NA|13
CASSEGLNYGYTF
TGTGCCAGCAGTGAAGGCCTTAACTATGGCTACACCTTC
>TRBJ2-3|NA|TRBV24-1|TRBD2|15
CATSDYLAGGDTQYF
TGTGCCACCAGTGATTACTTAGCGGGAGGGGATACGCAGTATTTT
>TRBJ2-7|NA|TRBV11-2|TRBD2|17
CASSLDPSGSLAYEQYF
TGTGCCAGCAGCTTAGACCCCAGCGGGAGCCTGGCCTACGAGCAGTACTTC
>TRBJ2-2|NA|TRBV15|NA|15
CATSRGEGPTGELFF
TGTGCCACCAGCCGTGGAGAGGGACCTACCGGGGAGCTGTTTTTT
>TRBJ1-2|NA|TRBV7-6|TRBD1|16
CASSLDPGTGVLGYTF
TGTGCCAGCAGCTTAGATCCCGGGACAGGGGTTCTTGGCTACACCTTC
>TRBJ1-5|NA|TRBV2|NA|13
CTSSPGSGQPQHF
TGTACCAGCAGTCCTGGATCGGGGCAGCCCCAGCATTTT
>TRBJ2-7|few|TRBV9|NA|14
CASSVADRTYEQYF
TGTGCCAGCAGCGTAGCTGACAGGACCTACGAGCAGTACTTC
>TRBJ2-1|NA|TRBV5-1|NA|15
CASSLYTGTNNEQFF
TGCGCCAGCAGCTTGTACACCGGGACGAACAATGAGCAGTTCTTC
>TRBJ2-1|once|TRBV28|NA|13
CASRVTILNEQFF
TGTGCCAGCAGAGTGACTATACTCAATGAGCAGTTCTTC
>TRBJ1-1|once|TRBV9|NA|14
CASSVGPLTTEAFF
TGTGCCAGCAGCGTAGGACCGTTAACCACTGAAGCTTTCTTT
>TRBJ2-5|NA|TRBV7-9|TRBD2|16
CASSHGAGGPEETQYF
TGTGCCAGCAGCCACGGAGCGGGAGGGCCAGAAGAGACCCAGTACTTC
>TRBJ2-7|NA|TRBV28|TRBD1|12
CASSRQGLEQYF
TGTGCCAGCAGCAGACAGGGCCTCGAGCAGTACTTC
>TRBJ1-6|NA|TRBV30|NA|13
CAWTGTLHSPLHF
TGTGCCTGGACCGGGACTCTCCATTCACCCCTCCACTTT
>TRBJ2-3|NA|TRBV10-1|TRBD2|16
CASSHTSGGRTDTQYF
TGCGCCAGCAGTCACACTAGCGGGGGAAGAACAGATACGCAGTATTTT
>TRBJ2-6|NA|TRBV18|NA|16
CASSPSMGSGANVLTF
TGTGCCAGCTCACCAAGCATGGGCTCTGGGGCCAACGTCCTGACTTTC